The T cell receptor beta chain under discussion was sequenced for a study of identical twins. Study-level points and caveats: Within cord blood, abundant beta clonotypes carried fewer insertions, but memory repertoires showed no such trend. Twin pairs' shared out-of-frame alpha sequences were enriched in low generation probability.

A universal primer site was created by template switching, with the cDNA bearing unique molecular identifiers. TCRdb re-called the 5' RACE reads through MiXCR, storing one row per CDR3 protein. The sample carries 450,000 or so distinct CDR3 sequences, under 20% recorded once. In regard to this clonotype: Its antigen is not identified.

Per the germline V gene, CDR1 is LNHNV and CDR2 is YYDKDF (reference sequence). The CDR3 consists of 16 residues. Trimming left V 0 bases short and J 4 bases short, with 12 bases between. With no exceptions, donors were healthy Caucasians. This TCR was recovered from a man over 45 in good health. The chain has TRBV15 and TRBJ2-2, with D perhaps matching TRBD2 (6 bases). Sample: naive T cells sorted from blood. As DNA, the CDR3 is TGTGCCACCAGCAGAGATCCTGGTAGCGGCACCGGGGAGCTGTTTTTT. This sequence encodes CATSRDPGSGTGELFF. Looking up the rest from reference TRBV15 and TRBJ2-2 gives the full variable domain: DAMVIQNPRYQVTQFGKPVTLSCSQTLNHNVMYWYQQKSSQAPKLLFHYYDKDFNNEADTPDNFQSRRPNTSFCFLDIRSPGLGDTAMYLCATSRDPGSGTGELFFGEGSRLTVL.